One sample yielded the 21 T cell receptor beta chains listed below, sequenced in a study of OX40 agonist ivuxolimab in advanced cancers. Data came from immunoSEQ multiplex PCR; TCRdb stores just in-frame clones and leaves some out. The sample holds about 50,000 clones, 84% seen once. Material: CD4+ or CD8+ T cells sorted from blood, obtained in a trial of the OX40 agonist ivuxolimab. Source of these receptors: an adult with an advanced solid tumor such as melanoma, head and neck, liver or kidney cancer.

J is TRBJ1-1 and V is TRBV16, with TRBD1 matching 8 bases. V dropped 4 bases and J dropped 5; count of bases not matched to a gene: 9. CDR3 length: 15 residues. Germline V gives CDR1 KGHSY, CDR2 FQNENV. CDR3 region: CASSPWDRSRTEAFF. In DNA form, the CDR3 reads TGTGCCAGCAGCCCATGGGACAGGAGTAGAACTGAAGCTTTCTTT.

This chain joins TRBV29-1 and TRBJ1-1, with a tentative D call TRBD1 (6 bases). The CDR3 has 13 amino acids. Germline loops: CDR1 SQVTM, CDR2 ANQGSEA. Trimming shortened V by 1 base and J by 5 bases, and 11 bases separated the two germline ends. CDR3 nucleotides: TGCAGCGTTGAAGCGAAGGGGGGTACTGAAGCTTTCTTT. Residues: CSVEAKGGTEAFF.

The J gene is TRBJ2-7, the V gene TRBV7-7; D uncertain. Germline V lookup: CDR1 SSHAT, CDR2 FNYEAQ (reference sequence). The CDR3 extends over 18 amino acids. The V gene lost 3 bases and the J gene lost 3 bases, with 24 bases spanning the gap. The CDR3 reads CASSLFGSRDKQFYEQYF. The CDR3 nucleotides read TGTGCCAGCAGCTTGTTTGGGTCTCGCGACAAACAATTCTACGAGCAGTACTTC.

The rearrangement uses TRBV7-9 and TRBJ1-4; D is undetermined. Trimming left V 3 bases short and J 4 bases short, with 21 bases between. The CDR3 runs to 18 residues. CDR1 is SEHNR, CDR2 FQNEAQ, per germline (reference sequence). DNA for the CDR3: TGTGCCAGCAGCTTCAGAGAACAGATCAAATTGGGTAATGAAAAACTGTTTTTT. Translating gives CASSFREQIKLGNEKLFF.

This rearrangement joins TRBV30 to TRBJ2-1; tentative D call: TRBD2 (5 bases). V lost 5 bases and J lost 2, with 16 bases in between. CDR3 size: 15 residues. Germline V gives CDR1 GTSNPN, CDR2 SVGIG (reference sequence). CDR3 nucleotide sequence: TGTGCCTGGTCTCATAAGACCGGGGCCTACAATGAGCAGTTCTTC. The encoded protein is CAWSHKTGAYNEQFF. Based on the CDR3 plus reference TRBV30 and TRBJ2-1, the full variable domain is SQTIHQWPATLVQPVGSPLSLECTVEGTSNPNLYWYRQAAGRGLQLLFYSVGIGQISSEVPQNLSASRPQDRQFILSSKKLLLSDSGFYLCAWSHKTGAYNEQFFGPGTRLTVL.

The rearrangement joins TRBV6-5 to TRBJ2-5; no clear D. The CDR3 spans 15 residues. The germline V gene encodes CDR1 MNHEY and CDR2 SVGAGI. Between the trimmed V and J ends, which lost 0 bases and 3 bases, there was a span of 11 bases. CDR3 sequence: CASSYSSAREETQYF. CDR3 nucleotides: TGTGCCAGCAGTTACTCGTCGGCTAGAGAAGAGACCCAGTACTTC.

This chain connects TRBV18 to TRBJ1-5; D is unclear. In germline, CDR1 is KGHSH, CDR2 LQKENI. V lost 5 bases and J 4 bases, leaving 6 bases between the germline ends. The CDR3 is 12 residues long. The CDR3 region is CASSIKNQPQHF. DNA for the CDR3: TGTGCCAGCTCAATAAAGAATCAGCCCCAGCATTTT.

The gene calls are TRBV28 and TRBJ2-1; TRBD2 aligns across 13 bases. J was trimmed by 3 bases and V by 4 bases; bases with no gene match: 3. Looked up from germline, CDR1 is MDHEN and CDR2 is SYDVKM. The length of the CDR3 is 16 residues. The CDR3 loop is CASSSGLAGDYNEQFF. Here the CDR3 DNA reads TGTGCCAGCAGTTCCGGACTAGCGGGAGACTACAATGAGCAGTTCTTC.

In its sample, this clone was seen a few times. The chain's CDR3 is CASSQVHGPVAQHF. In DNA, the CDR3 is TGCGCCAGCAGCCAAGTGCATGGCCCGGTGGCCCAGCATTTT. This chain links TRBV4-1 with TRBJ1-5; D gene ambiguous. Germline CDR1 is MGHRA and CDR2 is YSYEKL. V shed 1 base and J shed 11 bases, with 15 bases lying between them. This CDR3 comprises 14 residues.

The V and J genes are TRBV5-6 and TRBJ2-7; TRBD2 matches 10 bases. The V gene's germline CDR1 is SGHDT and CDR2 YYEEEE. The V segment lost 2 bases and the J segment 5 bases; nucleotides outside the gene matches: 7. The CDR3 is 15 amino acids. The CDR3 protein is CASSFPGLANHEQYF. The DNA of the CDR3 is TGTGCCAGCAGCTTCCCGGGACTAGCGAACCACGAGCAGTACTTC.

The chain carries TRBV11-3 and TRBJ2-4; TRBD2 matches 9 bases. J gave up 6 bases and V 5 bases, and 8 bases lay outside the gene matches. CDR1 is SGHNT and CDR2 is YENEEA in the germline V gene. The CDR3 sequence is 15 residues long. The CDR3 loop reads CASSRGGGRRNIQYF. The DNA for the CDR3 is TGTGCCAGCAGCCGCGGGGGGGGGCGGCGAAACATTCAGTACTTC. Full variable domain (missing parts from reference TRBV11-3 and TRBJ2-4): EAGVVQSPRYKIIEKKQPVAFWCNPISGHNTLYWYLQNLGQGPELLIRYENEEAVDDSQLPKDRFSAERLKGVDSTLKIQPAELGDSAVYLCASSRGGGRRNIQYFGAGTRLSVL.

V gene TRBV6-1 combines with J gene TRBJ2-2; 7 positions match TRBD2. The CDR3 contains 15 residues. V lost 6 bases, J lost 1 base, and 5 bases stayed unmatched. Looked up from germline, CDR1 is MNHNS and CDR2 is SASEGT. The DNA for the CDR3 is TGTGCCAGCAGCCGCGGGACTAAGAACACCGGGGAGCTGTTTTTT. Encoded protein: CASSRGTKNTGELFF.

The V and J genes are TRBV6-1 and TRBJ1-1; D uncertain. Trimming removed 8 bases from V and 3 bases from J, with 13 bases in between. The CDR3 runs 13 residues. CDR1 MNHNS and CDR2 SASEGT come from the germline V gene. The CDR3 loop is CASGGSWDTEAFF. The CDR3 coding sequence is TGTGCCAGCGGAGGGTCGTGGGACACTGAAGCTTTCTTT.

The chain uses TRBV9 and TRBJ1-2; weak D call: TRBD1 (5 bases). There are 15 residues in the CDR3. Germline assignment: CDR1 SGDLS and CDR2 YYNGEE. With 1 base removed from V and 8 bases from J, the gap between germline ends came to 18 bases. DNA for the CDR3: TGTGCCAGCAGCGTAAGTGGACAAGTCCTAGGAGGCTACACCTTC. As protein: CASSVSGQVLGGYTF.

This sequence joins TRBV5-1 and TRBJ2-2; no reliable D call. CDR1 and CDR2 (germline): SGHRS, YFSETQ. The CDR3 extends over 13 amino acids. Trimming cost V 1 base and J 6 bases, with 7 bases left between them. CDR3 sequence (DNA): TGCGCCAGCAGCTTGCGAGCTTCCGGGGAGCTGTTTTTT. It specifies CASSLRASGELFF.

The chain recombines TRBV19 with TRBJ2-1, with 10 nucleotides matching TRBD2. With V trimmed by 2 bases and J by 1 base, 5 bases remained unmatched. Germline CDR1 and CDR2: LNHDA and SQIVND (reference sequence). CDR3 size: 17 residues. DNA for the CDR3: TGTGCCAGTAGTATATTTGCTAGCGGGAGTTCCTACAATGAGCAGTTCTTC. Translation gives CASSIFASGSSYNEQFF. Full variable domain (remainder filled in from reference TRBV19 and TRBJ2-1): DGGITQSPKYLFRKEGQNVTLSCEQNLNHDAMYWYRQDPGQGLRLIYYSQIVNDFQKGDIAEGYSVSREKKESFPLTVTSAQKNPTAFYLCASSIFASGSSYNEQFFGPGTRLTVL.

The rearrangement joins TRBV7-2 to TRBJ1-3, with unresolved D. This CDR3 comprises 17 residues. V was clipped by 2 bases and J by 1 base, with 15 bases between them. Per the germline V gene, CDR1 is SGHTA and CDR2 is FQGNSA. The CDR3 nucleotides read TGTGCCAGCAGCTTAAGGGCGAGGACCCGATCTGGAAACACCATATATTTT. Its protein is CASSLRARTRSGNTIYF.

This sequence joins TRBV2 and TRBJ1-4, with D unclear. V was pared by 0 bases and J by 11 bases, with 10 bases between. There are 13 residues in the CDR3. CDR1 is SNHLY, CDR2 FYNNEI, per germline. The CDR3 bases are TGTGCCAGCAGTGAAGCTAGGGTAGGGAAACTGTTTTTT. Protein sequence: CASSEARVGKLFF.

This chain uses TRBV5-5 with TRBJ2-7; 13 bases line up with TRBD2. The CDR3 has 17 residues. Per the germline V gene, CDR1 is SGHKS and CDR2 is YYEKEE (reference sequence). V was pared by 4 bases and J by 2 bases, with 9 bases of the junction left unmatched. The CDR3 sequence: CASSPKTGLAGAYEQYF. DNA for the CDR3: TGTGCCAGCAGCCCGAAGACCGGACTAGCGGGGGCCTACGAGCAGTACTTC.

The rearrangement links TRBV6-6 to TRBJ2-2, with 9 positions matching TRBD1. The J segment lost 13 bases and the V segment lost 7 bases, leaving 7 bases of the junction unmatched. Germline values: CDR1 MNHNY, CDR2 SVGAGI (reference sequence). The CDR3 contains 12 residues. This chain's CDR3 is CASTSDRGGLFF. DNA of the CDR3: TGTGCCAGCACCTCGGACAGGGGAGGGCTGTTTTTT.

The V gene is TRBV6-6, the J gene TRBJ2-7; 7 nucleotides match TRBD1. The CDR3 length is 15 residues. V lost 6 bases to trimming and J lost 0 bases; unmatched junction nucleotides: 8. From germline, CDR1 is MNHNY and CDR2 SVGAGI (reference sequence). CDR3 in amino acids: CASSPDRRSSYEQYF. The CDR3 DNA reads as TGTGCCAGCAGCCCGGACAGGCGCAGCTCCTACGAGCAGTACTTC.